The next 32 T cell receptor beta chains were all read from a single sample in a study of graft-versus-host responses after intestinal transplantation. These receptors have no known antigen. Generated by immunoSEQ multiplex PCR, the TCRdb table keeps only in-frame clones and is missing some. The sample has over 65,000 clones; approximately 90% are singletons. Material: unstimulated CD8+ T cells sorted from spleen or lymph node cells, obtained before transplant. The receptors originated from a human donor who was the organ donor for an intestinal transplant.

This clone was counted only a few times. Other DNA sequences of this sample code for an identical CDR3. CDR3 coding DNA: TGTGCCAGCAGCCCGGGGGGAGGGGGTTACGAGCAGTACTTC. Translation gives CASSPGGGGYEQYF. V usage is TRBV6-1 and J usage is TRBJ2-7; possibly TRBD2 for D (7 bases). The CDR3 runs to 14 residues. CDR1 is MNHNS and CDR2 is SASEGT in the germline V gene. Trimming stripped 6 bases from V and 4 bases from J, with 16 bases between.

V usage is TRBV5-4 and J usage is TRBJ2-7, with 8 bases matching TRBD1. Germline V gives CDR1 SGHNT, CDR2 YYREEE (reference sequence). V shed 3 bases and J 4 bases; nucleotides not matched to a gene: 6. This CDR3 comprises 14 residues. The CDR3 here is CASSSWTGNYEQYF. The CDR3 DNA follows: TGTGCCAGCAGCTCGTGGACAGGGAATTACGAGCAGTACTTC.

V and J are TRBV19 and TRBJ1-6, with D hard to call. Trimming cost V 3 bases and J 11 bases, with 8 bases left between them. CDR1 and CDR2 (germline): LNHDA, SQIVND (reference sequence). CDR3 size: 12 residues. Here the CDR3 reads CASSIGTAPLHF. As DNA, the CDR3 is TGTGCCAGTAGTATCGGCACGGCACCCCTCCACTTT.

The chain carries TRBV19 and TRBJ1-1; D not certain. Germline CDR1 LNHDA, CDR2 SQIVND (reference sequence). The CDR3 sequence is 11 residues long. Trimming took 6 bases from V and 6 from J, leaving 8 bases between them. The DNA for the CDR3 is TGTGCCAGTAGGGTATTGGCTGAAGCTTTCTTT. Translation gives CASRVLAEAFF.

The V call is TRBV6-4, the J call TRBJ2-1; D may correspond to TRBD1 or TRBD2 (5 bases each). The ends were cut back, 0 bases at V and 9 bases at J, with 15 bases in the middle. Germline V gene sequence: CDR1 MRHNA, CDR2 SNTAGT. The CDR3 is made up of 15 amino acids. The CDR3, as DNA: TGTGCCAGCAGTGACTCGGGGGTCTCGGGTCGTGAGCAGTTCTTC. Translating it yields CASSDSGVSGREQFF.

This clone has more than one count but fewer than ten. The chain uses TRBV11-2 and TRBJ2-7; D tentatively reads TRBD1 or TRBD2 (6 bases each). V was trimmed by 5 bases and J by 2 bases, leaving 13 bases between them. Germline values: CDR1 SGHAT, CDR2 FQNNGV. The CDR3 is made up of 14 amino acids. CDR3 residues: CASSAPGAPYEQYF. The CDR3 bases are TGTGCCAGCAGCGCCCCGGGGGCCCCCTACGAGCAGTACTTC.

V is TRBV6-6 and J is TRBJ2-1; D might be TRBD1 or TRBD2, each matching 5 bases. Trimming cost V 2 bases and J 0 bases, with 8 bases left between them. This CDR3 spans 15 amino acids. Germline CDR1 reads MNHNY; CDR2 reads SVGAGI (reference sequence). CDR3 nucleotide sequence: TGTGCCAGCAGTTACGTGGGGGACTCCTACAATGAGCAGTTCTTC. It specifies CASSYVGDSYNEQFF.

The V call is TRBV9, the J call TRBJ2-5; 7 nucleotides agree with TRBD2. This CDR3 comprises 14 residues. Germline CDR1 SGDLS, CDR2 YYNGEE. J was trimmed by 5 bases and V by 7 bases; bases with no gene match: 11. Here the CDR3 reads CASGPWGGGETQYF. CDR3 coding DNA: TGTGCCAGCGGCCCTTGGGGCGGGGGTGAGACCCAGTACTTC.

The chain couples TRBV5-1 to TRBJ1-2; D gene unclear. Per the germline V gene, CDR1 is SGHRS and CDR2 is YFSETQ. This CDR3 comprises 16 residues. The V and J ends lost 5 bases and 5 bases respectively, with 22 bases between them. In DNA form, the CDR3 reads TGCGCCAGCAGTCCCCTTTGGAAGTTGCACCCGTATGGCTACACCTTC. Translated: CASSPLWKLHPYGYTF. The complete variable domain, with remaining parts taken from reference TRBV5-1 and TRBJ1-2, reads KAGVTQTPRYLIKTRGQQVTLSCSPISGHRSVSWYQQTPGQGLQFLFEYFSETQRNKGNFPGRFSGRQFSNSRSEMNVSTLELGDSALYLCASSPLWKLHPYGYTFGSGTRLTVV.

The chain carries TRBV16 and TRBJ1-5; a weak D match, TRBD1 (6 bases). This CDR3 has 15 amino acids. The germline CDR1 and CDR2 sequences are KGHSY and FQNENV. With 5 bases removed from V and 5 bases from J, the gap between germline ends came to 16 bases. The CDR3 coding sequence is TGTGCCAGCAGCGAGACCCCACAGGGAGATCAGCCCCAGCATTTT. It is translated as CASSETPQGDQPQHF.

This sequence joins TRBV9 and TRBJ2-1; 9 nucleotides agree with TRBD2. CDR1 and CDR2 (germline): SGDLS, YYNGEE. The CDR3 is made up of 15 amino acids. J gave up 6 bases and V 2 bases, and 6 bases lay outside the gene matches. The CDR3: CASSVLELAGNEQFF. The CDR3 DNA is TGTGCCAGCAGCGTCTTGGAACTAGCGGGCAATGAGCAGTTCTTC.

The chain has TRBV5-4 and TRBJ2-4; 16 nucleotides agree with TRBD2. CDR1 SGHNT and CDR2 YYREEE come from the germline V gene (reference sequence). The V and J ends lost 9 bases and 7 bases, in that order; junction bases with no gene match: 10. The CDR3 runs to 16 residues. The CDR3 protein is CATGGTSGGAENIQYF. The CDR3 region has the DNA TGTGCCACGGGTGGGACTAGCGGGGGGGCCGAGAACATTCAGTACTTC.

This chain joins TRBV27 and TRBJ2-7, with D uncertain. Per the germline V gene, CDR1 is MNHEY and CDR2 is SMNVEV (reference sequence). The CDR3 spans 11 residues. Trimming shortened V by 5 bases and J by 4 bases, and 6 bases separated the two germline ends. DNA of the CDR3: TGTGCCAGCAGTGCTAGGTACGAGCAGTACTTC. This sequence encodes CASSARYEQYF.

The chain is built from TRBV4-1 and TRBJ1-1; D perhaps matches TRBD1 (5 bases). V was clipped by 4 bases and J by 1 base, with 7 bases between them. The CDR3 spans 13 residues. Germline V gene data show CDR1 as MGHRA and CDR2 as YSYEKL. CDR3 nucleotide sequence: TGCGCCAGCAGCCTCGGGGGGAACACTGAAGCTTTCTTT. Its protein is CASSLGGNTEAFF.

The genes are TRBV2 and TRBJ1-2; maybe TRBD1 (5 bases). The V end was cut by 2 bases, the J end by 4 bases, with 8 bases between. There are 13 residues in the CDR3. The germline V gene encodes CDR1 SNHLY and CDR2 FYNNEI. CDR3 region: CASSERGGYGYTF. The CDR3 nucleotides read TGTGCCAGCAGTGAACGGGGGGGCTATGGCTACACCTTC.

V usage is TRBV29-1 and J usage is TRBJ2-5; no reliable D call. The DNA end favors TRBJ2-7, so the J call may be wrong. The CDR3 is 12 residues long. From germline, CDR1 is SQVTM and CDR2 ANQGSEA. CDR3 loop: CSVQTLPREQYF. The CDR3 nucleotides are TGCAGCGTCCAGACACTACCCCGCGAGCAGTACTTC.

This clone was observed a single time. This chain links TRBV27 with TRBJ2-5; 7 bases match TRBD1. The end of the DNA fits TRBJ2-7 better, so the J call may be wrong. Germline CDR1 is MNHEY and CDR2 is SMNVEV (reference sequence). CDR3 size: 14 residues. Here the CDR3 DNA reads TGTGCCAGCAGTCTAACAGGGGTGGCCTACGAGCAGTACTTC. Translating it yields CASSLTGVAYEQYF.

The chain links TRBV11-2 to TRBJ2-7; D is possibly TRBD2 (6 bases). Germline assignment: CDR1 SGHAT and CDR2 FQNNGV. The CDR3 length is 14 residues. Trimming stripped 1 base from V and 0 bases from J, with 7 bases between. The CDR3 DNA reads as TGTGCCAGCAGCTTAGTACTAGCCTCCTACGAGCAGTACTTC. Its protein product is CASSLVLASYEQYF.

The genes are TRBV5-8 and TRBJ2-1; a possible D gene is TRBD2 (5 bases). The CDR3 is made up of 13 amino acids. The germline V gene encodes CDR1 SGHTS and CDR2 YDEGEE. Trimming cost V 0 bases and J 9 bases, with 10 bases left between them. The CDR3 region is CASSLDDYSEQFF. Written as DNA, the CDR3 is TGTGCCAGCAGCTTGGATGACTATAGTGAGCAGTTCTTC.

A note on this clone: The germline gene is not matched at one end of the junction; a read error may be the cause. The same CDR3 is also encoded by other DNA sequences in this sample. V gene TRBV4-1 combines with J gene TRBJ1-4; TRBD1 might be the D (5 bases). The CDR3 has 16 amino acids. The germline gives CDR1 MGHRA, CDR2 YSYEKL. In nucleotides, the CDR3 is TGCGCCAGCAGACCCGCCGCGGACACGGTGGGTGAAAAACTGTTTTTC. Its protein product is CASRPAADTVGEKLFF.

The rearrangement links TRBV4-1 to TRBJ1-5, with D hard to call. This CDR3 spans 15 amino acids. CDR1 is MGHRA and CDR2 is YSYEKL in the germline V gene. V gave up 4 bases and J gave up 3 bases, with 13 bases separating them. The CDR3 reads CASSPEVAPNQPQHF. The CDR3 DNA reads TGCGCCAGCAGCCCCGAGGTCGCTCCCAATCAGCCCCAGCATTTT.

This clone was observed once. The J gene is TRBJ1-2, the V gene TRBV25-1; 7 bases are a match to TRBD1. The J segment lost 3 bases and the V segment lost 1 base, leaving 14 bases of the junction unmatched. CDR3 length: 18 residues. Germline assignment: CDR1 MGHDK and CDR2 SYGVNS. CDR3 in DNA: TGTGCCAGCAGTGAATTGGTGACAGGGCCTTGGGGGTACTATGGCTACACCTTC. This encodes CASSELVTGPWGYYGYTF.

The V call is TRBV10-3, the J call TRBJ1-2; 7 bases line up with TRBD1. Germline CDR1 and CDR2: ENHRY and SYGVKD. CDR3 length: 16 amino acids. Trimming took 3 bases from V and 4 from J; bases not matched to a gene: 11. CDR3 sequence: CAISELPGQSTYGYTF. The CDR3 bases are TGTGCCATCAGTGAATTACCGGGACAGAGCACCTATGGCTACACCTTC.

The chain combines TRBV4-2 with TRBJ2-5, with TRBD2 matching over 8 bases. The V segment lost 0 bases and the J segment 5 bases; nucleotides outside the gene matches: 5. This CDR3 has 15 amino acids. In germline, CDR1 is LGHNA, CDR2 YNFKEQ. The CDR3 protein is CASSQDRGGQETQYF. The CDR3 nucleotides are TGTGCCAGCAGCCAAGATCGGGGGGGCCAGGAGACCCAGTACTTC.

V gene TRBV6-1 combines with J gene TRBJ2-7; D may match TRBD1 or TRBD2 (5 bases each). The germline V and J ends were trimmed by 6 bases and 3 bases, with 15 bases remaining between them. This CDR3 is 14 amino acids long. Germline V gene lookup returns CDR1 MNHNS and CDR2 SASEGT. DNA of the CDR3: TGTGCCAGCAGCCCCGGGGCCTCCAACTACGAGCAGTACTTC. Residues: CASSPGASNYEQYF.

V is TRBV11-2 and J is TRBJ2-5; D not certain. Between the trimmed V and J ends, which lost 0 bases and 4 bases, there was a span of 15 bases. Germline loops: CDR1 SGHAT, CDR2 FQNNGV. The CDR3 is made up of 16 amino acids. The CDR3 loop reads CASSLDRRALSETQYF. DNA for the CDR3: TGTGCCAGCAGCTTAGATCGTCGGGCACTATCAGAGACCCAGTACTTC.

The chain couples TRBV4-1 to TRBJ2-6; TRBD1 might be the D (5 bases). The CDR3 length is 17 residues. Between the trimmed V and J ends, which lost 0 bases and 0 bases, there was a span of 9 bases. Germline V gene lookup returns CDR1 MGHRA and CDR2 YSYEKL. CDR3 sequence (DNA): TGCGCCAGCAGCCAAGAAGGGGTCCCCTCTGGGGCCAACGTCCTGACTTTC. Translated, it gives CASSQEGVPSGANVLTF.

The J gene is TRBJ2-7, the V gene TRBV4-1; D remains ambiguous. V was shortened by 1 base and J by 3 bases, with 13 bases between the two germline ends. This CDR3 spans 15 amino acids. From germline, CDR1 is MGHRA and CDR2 YSYEKL. The CDR3 nucleotides read TGCGCCAGCAGCCAAGGCCTAGTGGGCGTCTACGAGCAGTACTTC. It is translated as CASSQGLVGVYEQYF.

The V gene is TRBV4-1, the J gene TRBJ1-1; D gene uncertain. The CDR3 covers 12 residues. Trimming took off 6 bases at V and 4 bases at J, with 9 bases between the two ends. Germline V CDR1 and CDR2: MGHRA, YSYEKL. CDR3 amino acids: CASSNPGTEAFF. The CDR3 DNA follows: TGCGCCAGCAGTAACCCGGGCACTGAAGCTTTCTTT.

This clone was seen a few times. The rearrangement uses TRBV7-3 and TRBJ1-5, with TRBD1 as a possible D gene (5 bases). The CDR3 has 15 amino acids. The germline V gene has CDR1 SGHTA and CDR2 FQGTGA. The V gene lost 5 bases and the J gene lost 4 bases, with 15 bases spanning the gap. The CDR3 reads CASSPQGASNQPQHF. CDR3 DNA: TGTGCCAGCAGCCCCCAAGGGGCCTCAAATCAGCCCCAGCATTTT.

The chain combines TRBV5-1 with TRBJ2-7; a weak D match, TRBD1 (6 bases). CDR3 length equals 15 residues. Germline assignment: CDR1 SGHRS and CDR2 YFSETQ. V lost 2 bases and J 0 bases, leaving 12 bases between the germline ends. The CDR3: CASSFGQLSSYEQYF. CDR3 in DNA: TGCGCCAGCAGCTTCGGACAGTTAAGCTCCTACGAGCAGTACTTC.

Regarding this clone: Since a much larger clone is just one base distant, this may be a read error. The chain employs TRBV10-2 and TRBJ2-5; D ambiguous. The germline CDR1 and CDR2 sequences are WSHSY and SAAADI. This CDR3 region has 11 residues. V was trimmed by 4 bases and J by 11 bases, leaving 11 bases between them. The CDR3 coding sequence is TGCGCCAGCAGTGTAGGGCACGGGCAGTACTTC. Its translation is CASSVGHGQYF.